One sample yielded the 29 T cell receptor beta chains listed below, sequenced in a study of OX40 agonist ivuxolimab in advanced cancers. Method: immunoSEQ multiplex PCR; TCRdb's copy keeps in-frame clones and lacks some. The sample carries around 56,000 clones, roughly nine tenths recorded once. The input for sequencing was CD4+ or CD8+ T cells sorted from blood, taken in a trial of the OX40 agonist ivuxolimab. The receptors originated from an adult with an advanced solid tumor such as melanoma, head and neck, liver or kidney cancer.

V gene TRBV7-9 combines with J gene TRBJ2-5; TRBD1 might be the D (6 bases). Germline V lookup: CDR1 SEHNR, CDR2 FQNEAQ (reference sequence). The CDR3 is 13 residues long. V lost 5 bases, J lost 4 bases, and 11 bases lay in between. CDR3: CASSPSRGETQYF. The CDR3 region has the DNA TGTGCCAGCAGCCCCTCCAGGGGAGAGACCCAGTACTTC.

The chain employs TRBV7-3 and TRBJ2-3; the D is unclear. Germline V gene data show CDR1 as SGHTA and CDR2 as FQGTGA. The CDR3 is made up of 12 amino acids. V dropped 5 bases and J dropped 5 bases, with 8 bases sitting between them. The CDR3 sequence: CASSDRLDTQYF. The CDR3 DNA reads as TGTGCCAGCAGCGACCGATTAGATACGCAGTATTTT. The full variable domain, with the rest looked up from reference TRBV7-3 and TRBJ2-3, is GAGVSQTPSNKVTEKGKYVELRCDPISGHTALYWYRQSLGQGPEFLIYFQGTGAADDSGLPNDRFFAVRPEGSVSTLKIQRTERGDSAVYLCASSDRLDTQYFGPGTRLTVL.

This clone has only one observation. At one end, the junction sequence differs from germline, possibly due to a read error. The chain links TRBV7-9 to TRBJ2-1; D ambiguous. CDR3 length equals 9 residues. Germline CDR1 SEHNR, CDR2 FQNEAQ (reference sequence). The CDR3 DNA reads as TGTGCCAGCAACAACGAGCAGTTCTTC. Amino acids: CASNNEQFF.

The genes are TRBV28 and TRBJ2-7; 7 nucleotides match TRBD2. The germline V gene has CDR1 MDHEN and CDR2 SYDVKM. The CDR3 consists of 15 residues. Trimming at V came to 6 bases and at J to 3 bases, leaving 11 bases not matched to a gene. The CDR3 coding sequence is TGTGCCAGCAGCCCTACTCTAGCGGAGAACTACGAGCAGTACTTC. This encodes CASSPTLAENYEQYF. The complete variable domain, with remaining parts taken from reference TRBV28 and TRBJ2-7, reads DVKVTQSSRYLVKRTGEKVFLECVQDMDHENMFWYRQDPGLGLRLIYFSYDVKMKEKGDIPEGYSVSREKKERFSLILESASTNQTSMYLCASSPTLAENYEQYFGPGTRLTVT.

V is TRBV5-1 and J is TRBJ2-5, with TRBD2 identical over 9 bases. J was trimmed by 1 base and V by 0 bases; bases with no gene match: 4. Germline CDR1 and CDR2: SGHRS and YFSETQ. The CDR3 totals 16 residues. CDR3 residues: CASSLADSGSQETQYF. The DNA for the CDR3 is TGCGCCAGCAGCTTGGCGGATAGCGGGAGCCAAGAGACCCAGTACTTC.

This rearrangement joins TRBV11-3 to TRBJ2-1, with 10 bases lining up with TRBD2. V was pared by 5 bases and J by 8 bases, with 6 bases of the junction left unmatched. The germline V gene encodes CDR1 SGHNT and CDR2 YENEEA. The CDR3 covers 14 residues. CDR3 bases: TGTGCCAGCAGCCACGACAGCGGGAGGGATGAGCAGTTCTTC. Amino acids: CASSHDSGRDEQFF.

The V and J genes are TRBV6-6 and TRBJ2-7; 9 nucleotides line up with TRBD1. Germline trimming cut 6 bases from V and 3 bases from J; bases unmatched to any gene: 9. The CDR3 is made up of 15 amino acids. Germline loops: CDR1 MNHNY, CDR2 SVGAGI (reference sequence). This CDR3 is CASRRDREASYEQYF. CDR3 coding DNA: TGTGCCAGCAGGAGGGACAGGGAGGCTAGCTACGAGCAGTACTTC.

This chain connects TRBV10-3 to TRBJ1-5, with D unresolved. The CDR3 length is 12 residues. Per germline, CDR1 ENHRY and CDR2 SYGVKD. With 4 bases removed from V and 4 bases from J, the gap between germline ends came to 5 bases. CDR3 amino acids: CAISGPNQPQHF. The CDR3 nucleotides are TGTGCCATCAGTGGGCCTAATCAGCCCCAGCATTTT.

CDR3: CASSIRGGQTYSNQPQHF. CDR3 bases: TGTGCCAGTAGTATCCGGGGTGGGCAAACCTATAGCAATCAGCCCCAGCATTTT. This chain links TRBV19 with TRBJ1-5; D call uncertain. V gave up 3 bases and J gave up 0 bases, with 18 bases separating them. Germline lookup yields CDR1 LNHDA and CDR2 SQIVND (reference sequence). The CDR3 sequence is 18 residues long. The full variable domain, rest sourced from reference TRBV19 and TRBJ1-5, is DGGITQSPKYLFRKEGQNVTLSCEQNLNHDAMYWYRQDPGQGLRLIYYSQIVNDFQKGDIAEGYSVSREKKESFPLTVTSAQKNPTAFYLCASSIRGGQTYSNQPQHFGDGTRLSIL.

The rearrangement links TRBV10-3 to TRBJ2-3; a possible D gene is TRBD2 (5 bases). CDR1 and CDR2 (germline): ENHRY, SYGVKD. The CDR3 is 14 residues long. The V and J ends lost 5 bases and 1 base respectively, with 10 bases between them. In nucleotides, the CDR3 is TGTGCCATCAGTCCCGGAGCGGGCACAGATACGCAGTATTTT. Encoded protein: CAISPGAGTDTQYF.

This clone occurred a few times. The chain joins TRBV21-1 to TRBJ1-2. TRBV21-1 is marked as a pseudogene. The CDR3 consists of 13 residues. This CDR3 reads CASSKDWRDGYTF. The DNA of the CDR3 is TGTGCCAGCAGCAAAGATTGGAGGGATGGCTACACCTTC.

This clone has only one observation. The chain carries TRBV7-8 and TRBJ2-7, with 8 bases lining up with TRBD2. Germline-derived CDR1 and CDR2 are SGHVS and FQNEAQ. The CDR3 consists of 16 residues. V was clipped by 3 bases and J by 0 bases; unmatched bases: 7. The CDR3 is CASSFVTSGGSYEQYF. The DNA for the CDR3 is TGTGCCAGCAGCTTCGTTACTAGCGGTGGCTCCTACGAGCAGTACTTC. The whole variable domain, remainder taken from reference TRBV7-8 and TRBJ2-7, is GAGVSQSPRYKVAKRGQDVALRCDPISGHVSLFWYQQALGQGPEFLTYFQNEAQLDKSGLPSDRFFAERPEGSVSTLKIQRTQQEDSAVYLCASSFVTSGGSYEQYFGPGTRLTVT.

The chain combines TRBV6-7 with TRBJ2-7; 12 nucleotides line up with TRBD2. TRBV6-7 is treated as an ORF (open reading frame) with a function not yet certain. V gave up 6 bases and J gave up 2 bases; unmatched junction bases: 5. The CDR3 length is 15 residues. The CDR3: CASRLAGGTTYEQYF. The CDR3 nucleotides read TGTGCCAGCAGACTAGCGGGAGGCACCACCTACGAGCAGTACTTC.

The chain links TRBV19 to TRBJ1-1; D is uncertain. Germline CDR1 and CDR2: LNHDA and SQIVND (reference sequence). This CDR3 has 14 amino acids. Trimming removed 1 base from V and 5 bases from J, with 11 bases in between. The CDR3 here is CASSIVPGQTEAFF. For the CDR3, the DNA is TGTGCCAGTAGTATAGTGCCTGGGCAGACTGAAGCTTTCTTT.

The chain carries TRBV9 and TRBJ2-3, with unresolved D. Trimming cost V 3 bases and J 9 bases, with 11 bases left between them. Looked up from germline, CDR1 is SGDLS and CDR2 is YYNGEE. CDR3 size: 12 residues. The CDR3 loop reads CASSAGRRTQYF. The CDR3 nucleotides read TGTGCCAGCAGCGCAGGCAGGCGAACGCAGTATTTT.

This clone was recorded only once. This chain connects TRBV6-5 to TRBJ2-3; D perhaps matches TRBD2 (6 bases). The V end was cut by 8 bases, the J end by 7 bases, with 22 bases between. The CDR3 sequence is 15 residues long. The germline V gene encodes CDR1 MNHEY and CDR2 SVGAGI. The CDR3, as DNA: TGTGCCAGCGGAGGGAACTACGCGGGGAAAAATACGCAGTATTTT. It yields the protein CASGGNYAGKNTQYF.

The V and J genes are TRBV28 and TRBJ1-5; maybe TRBD1 (6 bases). Germline CDR1 reads MDHEN; CDR2 reads SYDVKM. The CDR3 loop spans 19 amino acids. With 4 bases removed from V and 7 bases from J, the gap between germline ends came to 29 bases. This CDR3 reads CASSSYGGRLFLVSQPQHF. The CDR3, as DNA: TGTGCCAGCAGTTCTTACGGGGGGCGCCTGTTTCTGGTTTCGCAGCCCCAGCATTTT.

This chain joins TRBV5-8 and TRBJ2-7, with D unresolved. Trimming took 4 bases from V and 5 from J, leaving 19 bases between them. The CDR3 sequence is 15 residues long. Germline lookup yields CDR1 SGHTS and CDR2 YDEGEE. The CDR3 DNA reads as TGTGCCAGCAGCCGCGGCTCATTTAGTCTGGACGAGCAGTACTTC. This sequence encodes CASSRGSFSLDEQYF.

This chain connects TRBV6-5 to TRBJ1-2; the D is unclear. This CDR3 contains 13 residues. Trimming removed 2 bases from V and 3 bases from J, with 7 bases in between. Per the germline V gene, CDR1 is MNHEY and CDR2 is SVGAGI. CDR3 amino acids: CASSYLTDYGYTF. CDR3 DNA: TGTGCCAGCAGTTACCTGACGGACTATGGCTACACCTTC.

The rearrangement links TRBV6-5 to TRBJ1-2; D unresolved. Germline V gene sequence: CDR1 MNHEY, CDR2 SVGAGI. Trimming took off 2 bases at V and 6 bases at J, with 16 bases between the two ends. There are 15 residues in the CDR3. CDR3 loop: CASSYDRGLINGYTF. The CDR3 DNA follows: TGTGCCAGCAGTTACGACCGAGGTTTAATTAATGGCTACACCTTC.

This chain uses TRBV7-9 with TRBJ2-7; 9 nucleotides match TRBD1. The CDR3 has 14 residues. Germline assignment: CDR1 SEHNR and CDR2 FQNEAQ (reference sequence). The junction had 7 bases not matched to a gene; V was cut back by 6 bases and J by 4 bases. The chain's CDR3 is CASRPTGGRYEQYF. In DNA form, the CDR3 reads TGTGCCAGCAGACCCACAGGGGGCAGGTACGAGCAGTACTTC.

CDR3 bases: TGCGCCAGCAGCAATGACTATGGCTACACCTTC. It yields the protein CASSNDYGYTF. V and J are TRBV5-1 and TRBJ1-2; D gene ambiguous. Trimming cost V 4 bases and J 3 bases, with 4 bases left between them. The CDR3 has 11 residues. Germline V gene data show CDR1 as SGHRS and CDR2 as YFSETQ.

The DNA of the CDR3 is TGTGCCAGCAGCTCGGTTAGCGGGAGGGACGGGGAGCTGTTTTTT. It codes for CASSSVSGRDGELFF. The gene calls are TRBV7-2 and TRBJ2-2, with 11 bases matching TRBD2. The length of the CDR3 is 15 residues. Germline values: CDR1 SGHTA, CDR2 FQGNSA. The junction had 5 bases not matched to a gene; V was cut back by 4 bases and J by 7 bases.

V and J are TRBV4-1 and TRBJ1-2, with 8 positions matching TRBD1. Germline V gives CDR1 MGHRA, CDR2 YSYEKL. CDR3 length equals 19 residues. The V segment lost 6 bases and the J segment 4 bases; nucleotides outside the gene matches: 22. The CDR3 DNA reads as TGCGCCAGCAGTCCCTTAGTTGGCAGGGGGCGTAAGTTCGGCTATGGCTACACCTTC. It yields the protein CASSPLVGRGRKFGYGYTF.

The V call is TRBV19, the J call TRBJ2-7; D possibly corresponds to TRBD1 (8 bases). Germline assignment: CDR1 LNHDA and CDR2 SQIVND (reference sequence). V lost 3 bases and J lost 0, with 12 bases in between. This CDR3 has 15 amino acids. The DNA of the CDR3 is TGTGCCAGTAGTATCAGCGGGACAGGCTCCTACGAGCAGTACTTC. This gives the protein CASSISGTGSYEQYF.

A single count supports this clone. This chain connects TRBV7-2 to TRBJ2-7, with 9 bases that match TRBD2. The length of the CDR3 is 14 residues. The ends lost 5 bases at V and 3 bases at J; junction bases unmatched: 5. The germline V gene has CDR1 SGHTA and CDR2 FQGNSA. In DNA, the CDR3 is TGTGCCAGCAGCGGAAGCGGGAGGCGCTACGAGCAGTACTTC. It encodes CASSGSGRRYEQYF.

The sample holds a few counts of this clone. The rearrangement uses TRBV19 and TRBJ1-1; unclear D gene. Germline V gene data show CDR1 as LNHDA and CDR2 as SQIVND (reference sequence). Deletions cut 5 bases from V and 0 bases from J, with 7 bases between. The CDR3 has 13 residues. The DNA for the CDR3 is TGTGCCAGTAGTGTCAGAGTGAACACTGAAGCTTTCTTT. It encodes CASSVRVNTEAFF. Drawing the rest from reference TRBV19 and TRBJ1-1, the complete variable domain is DGGITQSPKYLFRKEGQNVTLSCEQNLNHDAMYWYRQDPGQGLRLIYYSQIVNDFQKGDIAEGYSVSREKKESFPLTVTSAQKNPTAFYLCASSVRVNTEAFFGQGTRLTVV.

This clone was found a few times. The chain joins TRBV6-6 to TRBJ1-2; TRBD1 agrees at 8 bases. The CDR3 consists of 14 residues. V lost 7 bases, J lost 5 bases, and 9 bases stayed unmatched. Germline V gene data show CDR1 as MNHNY and CDR2 as SVGAGI (reference sequence). The DNA for the CDR3 is TGTGCCAGCATTTCAGGGGGCAGGGGGTATGGCTACACCTTC. Its protein is CASISGGRGYGYTF.

V gene TRBV9 combines with J gene TRBJ2-5; the D gene is possibly TRBD2 (6 bases). Germline V CDR1 and CDR2: SGDLS, YYNGEE. The V gene lost 3 bases and the J gene lost 1 base, with 10 bases spanning the gap. The CDR3 extends over 14 amino acids. In DNA, the CDR3 is TGTGCCAGCAGCGCCGGGACTTTCCAAGAGACCCAGTACTTC. This codes for CASSAGTFQETQYF.